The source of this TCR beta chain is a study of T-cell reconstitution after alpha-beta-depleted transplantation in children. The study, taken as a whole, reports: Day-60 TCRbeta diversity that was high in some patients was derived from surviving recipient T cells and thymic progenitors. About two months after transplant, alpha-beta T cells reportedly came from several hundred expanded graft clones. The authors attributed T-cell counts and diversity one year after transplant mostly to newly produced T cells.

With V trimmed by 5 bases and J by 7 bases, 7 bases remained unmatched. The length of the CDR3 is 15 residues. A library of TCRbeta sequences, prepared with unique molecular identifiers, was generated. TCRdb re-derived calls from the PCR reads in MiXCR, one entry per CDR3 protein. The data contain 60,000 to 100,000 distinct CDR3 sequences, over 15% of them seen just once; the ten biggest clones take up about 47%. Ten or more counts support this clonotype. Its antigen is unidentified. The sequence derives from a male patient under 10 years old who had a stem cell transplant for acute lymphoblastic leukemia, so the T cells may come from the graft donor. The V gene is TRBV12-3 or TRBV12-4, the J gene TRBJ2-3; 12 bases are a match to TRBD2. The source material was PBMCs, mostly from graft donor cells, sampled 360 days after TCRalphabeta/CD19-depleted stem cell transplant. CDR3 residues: CASSVTSGRTYTQYF. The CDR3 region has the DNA TGTGCCAGCAGTGTGACTAGCGGGAGAACCTATACGCAGTATTTT.